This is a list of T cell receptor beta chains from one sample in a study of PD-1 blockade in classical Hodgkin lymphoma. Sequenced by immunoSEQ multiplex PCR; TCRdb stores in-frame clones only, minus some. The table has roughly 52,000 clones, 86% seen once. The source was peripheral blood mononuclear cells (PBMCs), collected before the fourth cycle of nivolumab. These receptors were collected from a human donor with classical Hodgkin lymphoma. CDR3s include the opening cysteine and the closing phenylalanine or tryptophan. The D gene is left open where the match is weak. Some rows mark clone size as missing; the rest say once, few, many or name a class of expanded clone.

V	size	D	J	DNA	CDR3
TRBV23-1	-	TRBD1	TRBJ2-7	TGCGCCAGCACCCCGACAGGGGAGTCCGAGCAGTACTTC	CASTPTGESEQYF
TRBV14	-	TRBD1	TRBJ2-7	TGTGCCAGCAGCCTCCGACAGGGGTACTACGAGCAGTACTTC	CASSLRQGYYEQYF
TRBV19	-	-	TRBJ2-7	TGTGCCAGTAGCAAGGACCGCGGACGATCCTACGAGCAGTACTTC	CASSKDRGRSYEQYF
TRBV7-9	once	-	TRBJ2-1	TGTGCCAGCAGCTTTGCACAGGGGGGGTCCAATGAGCAGTTCTTC	CASSFAQGGSNEQFF
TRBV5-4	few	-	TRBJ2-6	TGTGCCAGCAGCCGAACAGGGTCTGGGGCCAACGTCCTGACTTTC	CASSRTGSGANVLTF
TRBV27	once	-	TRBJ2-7	TGTGCCAGCAGTCGTCGGTCAGGAACCTACGAGCAGTACTTC	CASSRRSGTYEQYF
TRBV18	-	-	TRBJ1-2	TGTGCCAGCTCATCTTTACCTAGACCGGGACCCCGAACTAACTATGGCTACACCTTC	CASSSLPRPGPRTNYGYTF
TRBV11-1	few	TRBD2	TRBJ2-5	TGTGCCAGCAGCCCCGGGACTAGAGGCGAGACCCAGTACTTC	CASSPGTRGETQYF
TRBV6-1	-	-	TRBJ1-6	TGTGCCAGCAGTGAAGCAGGGAGGTCCAAGGCAAGCTCCTATAATTCACCCCTCCACTTT	CASSEAGRSKASSYNSPLHF
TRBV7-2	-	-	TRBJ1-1	TGTGCCAGCAGCTTAGGCACAGGCACTGAAGCTTTCTTT	CASSLGTGTEAFF
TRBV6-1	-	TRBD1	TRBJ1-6	TGTGCCAGCAGTGGGGGGACAGATAATTCACCCCTCCACTTT	CASSGGTDNSPLHF
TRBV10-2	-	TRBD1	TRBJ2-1	TGCGCCAGCAGTTCCGACAGGGGGCGCAAAAATGAGCAGTTCTTC	CASSSDRGRKNEQFF
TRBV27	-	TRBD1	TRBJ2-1	TGTGCCAGCACCCCCGGGACAGGGAACAATGAGCAGTTCTTC	CASTPGTGNNEQFF
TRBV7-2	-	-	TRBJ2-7	TGTGCCAGCAGCTTAGTGGTTAGCCCCTACGAGCAGTACTTC	CASSLVVSPYEQYF
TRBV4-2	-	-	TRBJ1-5	TGTGCCAGCAGCCAATCGTCTGGGGGCAATCAGCCCCAGCATTTT	CASSQSSGGNQPQHF
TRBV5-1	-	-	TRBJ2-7	TGCGCCAGCAGCTTGTGGGGGGCGGGCGAGCAGTACTTC	CASSLWGAGEQYF
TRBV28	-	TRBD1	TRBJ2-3	TGTGCCAGCAGCCTGACAGGGAGCACAGATACGCAGTATTTT	CASSLTGSTDTQYF
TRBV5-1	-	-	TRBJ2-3	TGCGCCAGCAGCCAGTCAGACAGGTCATCTAGCACAGATACGCAGTATTTT	CASSQSDRSSSTDTQYF
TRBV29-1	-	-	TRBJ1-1	TGCAGCGTTGAAGTTGGGGGAGGTGAAGCTTTCTTT	CSVEVGGGEAFF
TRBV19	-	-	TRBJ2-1	TGTGCCAGTAGTATCATGAGCTCCTACAATGAGCAGTTCTTC	CASSIMSSYNEQFF
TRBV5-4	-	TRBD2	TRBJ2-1	TGTGCCAGCAGCTCTTCTAGCGGGACACACAATGAGCAGTTCTTC	CASSSSSGTHNEQFF
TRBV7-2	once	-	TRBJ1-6	TGTGCCAGCAGCTTAGGTCCCAGGGCCAGCTCCTATAATTCACCCCTCCACTTT	CASSLGPRASSYNSPLHF
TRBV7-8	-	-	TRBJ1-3	TGTGCCAGCAGCTTAAGGACCGGCTCTGGAAACACCATATATTTT	CASSLRTGSGNTIYF
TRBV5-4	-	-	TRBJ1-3	TGTGCCAGCAGCTTGGGGGCTGGAAACACCATATATTTT	CASSLGAGNTIYF
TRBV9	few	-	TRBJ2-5	TGTGCCAGCAGCGTAGGGGGCAGTTTGGGAGAGACCCAGTACTTC	CASSVGGSLGETQYF
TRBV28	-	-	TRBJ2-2	TGTGCCAGCAGGCCGAGACACACCGGGGAGCTGTTTTTT	CASRPRHTGELFF
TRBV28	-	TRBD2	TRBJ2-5	TGTGCCAGCTCTCAACTGGTGGCTAGCGGGAGACAAGAGACCCAGTACTTC	CASSQLVASGRQETQYF
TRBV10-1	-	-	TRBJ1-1	TGCGCCAGCAGTTCCGCAGGCCGAAAACAAGCTTTCTTT	CASSSAGRKQAFF
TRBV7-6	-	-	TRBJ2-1	TGTGCCAGCAGCTTCCGAAGGGGCGGCTACAATGAGCAGTTCTTC	CASSFRRGGYNEQFF
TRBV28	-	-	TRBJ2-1	TGTGCCAGCAGCAACCGCTTGTCCCACCTTTATGAGCAGTTCTTC	CASSNRLSHLYEQFF
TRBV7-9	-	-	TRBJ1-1	TGTGCCAGCAGCTCCCCCCGGGACCCCACCGAAGCTTTCTTT	CASSSPRDPTEAFF
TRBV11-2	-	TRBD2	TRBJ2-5	TGTGCCAGCAGCTTGTGGGAGGGAGAGACCCAGTACTTC	CASSLWEGETQYF
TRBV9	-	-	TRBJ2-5	TGTGCCAGCAGCGTAGCCCCGAGGGGACTGGAGACCCAGTACTTC	CASSVAPRGLETQYF
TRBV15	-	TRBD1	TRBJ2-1	TGTGCCACCAGCAGTTCCACAGGGGGCTCTCGGACAGGTGAGCAGTTCTTC	CATSSSTGGSRTGEQFF
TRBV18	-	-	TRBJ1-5	TGTGCCAGCTCACCCGGAGCAGGGTCTCAGCCCCAGCATTTT	CASSPGAGSQPQHF
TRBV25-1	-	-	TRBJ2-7	TGTGCCAGCAGTGCGACTCGGGAGCAGTACTTC	CASSATREQYF
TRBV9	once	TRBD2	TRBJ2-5	TGTGCCAGCAGCGGAGGGACTAGCGGAGAGACCCAGTACTTC	CASSGGTSGETQYF
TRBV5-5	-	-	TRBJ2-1	TGTGCCAGCAGCCTAGGCGGGGCAAGGGAGCAGTTCTTC	CASSLGGAREQFF
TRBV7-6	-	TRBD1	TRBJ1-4	TGTGCCAGCAGCGAGGACAGGACCGTAGGAACTAATGAAAAACTGTTTTTT	CASSEDRTVGTNEKLFF
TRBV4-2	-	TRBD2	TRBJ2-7	TGTGCCAGCAGCCAAGAGGCGCTAGCGGCCTACGAGCAGTACTTC	CASSQEALAAYEQYF
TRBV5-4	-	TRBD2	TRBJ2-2	TGTGCCAGCAGCGCCCCGACTAGCGGGATGGTCACCGGGGAGCTGTTTTTT	CASSAPTSGMVTGELFF
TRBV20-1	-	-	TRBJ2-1	TGCAGTGCTCAAAGACCCCCGGAGCAGTTCTTC	CSAQRPPEQFF
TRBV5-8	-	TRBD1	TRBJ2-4	TGTGCCAGCAGCTTCGGGGACAGGGGTGCCAAAAACATTCAGTACTTC	CASSFGDRGAKNIQYF
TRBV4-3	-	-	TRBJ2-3	TGCGCCAGCAGCCAAGAGGGGCATACGCAGTATTTT	CASSQEGHTQYF
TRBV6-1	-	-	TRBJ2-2	TGTGCCAGCAGTGAAGCCGGGGTGAACACCGGGGAGCTGTTTTTT	CASSEAGVNTGELFF
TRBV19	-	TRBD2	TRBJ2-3	TGTGCCAGTAGTACCCAAGGGACTAGCGGAGCGCAGTATTTT	CASSTQGTSGAQYF
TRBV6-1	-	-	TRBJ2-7	TGTGCCAGCAGTTATGTCGGCGAGCAGTACTTC	CASSYVGEQYF
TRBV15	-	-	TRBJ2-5	TGTGCCACCAGCAGAGATCTCCCCCCCGCGCCCAGAGACTTC	CATSRDLPPAPRDF
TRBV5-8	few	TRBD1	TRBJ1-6	TGTGCCAGCAGCCATCGACAGGGGGTGGATTATTCACCCCTCCACTTT	CASSHRQGVDYSPLHF
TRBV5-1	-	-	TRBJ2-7	TGCGCCAGCAGCTTGGAACCCTCGTCTACCTACGAGCAGTACTTC	CASSLEPSSTYEQYF
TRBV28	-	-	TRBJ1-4	TGTGCCAGCAGTGTACAGGTAGAAAAACTGTTTTTT	CASSVQVEKLFF
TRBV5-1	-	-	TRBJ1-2	TGCGCCAGCAGCTTGGGTGCAGGATACTATGGCTACACCTTC	CASSLGAGYYGYTF
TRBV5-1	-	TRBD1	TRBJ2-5	TGCGCCAGCAGCCCGGGACAGAACCAAGAGACCCAGTACTTC	CASSPGQNQETQYF
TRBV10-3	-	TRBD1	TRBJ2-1	TGTGCCATCAGTGAGGCGCCCCGAGGGGGCTCTTACAATGAGCAGTTCTTC	CAISEAPRGGSYNEQFF
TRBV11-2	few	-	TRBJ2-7	TGTGCCAGCAGCTTCACCCTCGGACGAAACTACGAGCAGTACTTC	CASSFTLGRNYEQYF
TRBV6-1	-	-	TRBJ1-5	TGTGCCAGCAGCGCTAGCAATCAGCCCCAGCATTTT	CASSASNQPQHF
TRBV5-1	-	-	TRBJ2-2	TGCGCCAGCAGCCCGGGGCCCGACAGTTTCGGGGAGCTGTTTTTT	CASSPGPDSFGELFF